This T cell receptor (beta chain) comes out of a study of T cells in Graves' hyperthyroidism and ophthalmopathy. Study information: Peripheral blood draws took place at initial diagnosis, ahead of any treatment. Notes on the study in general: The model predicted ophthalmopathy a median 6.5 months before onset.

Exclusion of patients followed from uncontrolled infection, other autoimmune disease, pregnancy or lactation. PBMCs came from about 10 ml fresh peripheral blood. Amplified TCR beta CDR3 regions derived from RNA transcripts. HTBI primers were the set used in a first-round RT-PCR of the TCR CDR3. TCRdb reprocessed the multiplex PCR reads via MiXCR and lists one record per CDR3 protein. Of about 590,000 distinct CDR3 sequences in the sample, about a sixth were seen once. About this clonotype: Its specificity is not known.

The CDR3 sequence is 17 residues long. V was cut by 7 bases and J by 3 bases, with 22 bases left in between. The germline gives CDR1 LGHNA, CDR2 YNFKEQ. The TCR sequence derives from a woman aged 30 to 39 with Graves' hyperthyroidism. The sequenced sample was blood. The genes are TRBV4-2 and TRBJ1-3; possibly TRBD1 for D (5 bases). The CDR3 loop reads CASNPLGAGLNGNTIYF. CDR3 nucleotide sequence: TGTGCCAGCAACCCACTAGGGGCAGGCCTAAATGGAAACACCATATATTTT.